This entry concerns a single T cell receptor (beta chain). Read data end 3 residues before the CDR3 end; the end is taken from the germline J gene. The data belong to a study of T cells in women clearing cervical HPV infection. The germline CDR1 and CDR2 sequences are SQVTM and ANQGSEA. Trimming took off 4 bases at V and 2 bases at J, with 12 bases between the two ends. The CDR3 has 13 residues. TCRdb keeps only in-frame clones here, not all; method: immunoSEQ multiplex PCR. The sample features 23,000 or so clones, with 2.7% in its top ten. Sequenced material: blood buffy coat. The chain recombines TRBV29-1 with TRBJ2-7; weak D call: TRBD1 (7 bases). The origin of this receptor is a woman between 18 and 70 years old with a cervical HPV16 infection that either progressed to CIN3+ or cleared (not recorded which). The chain's CDR3 is CSVAPGGTYEQYF. CDR3 DNA, as far as it was read: TGCAGCGTTGCGCCAGGGGGGACCTACGAG.